This T cell receptor beta chain was sequenced for a study of cytomegalovirus exposure and HLA in healthy donors. Findings and caveats of the study: Among donors in an Asian-associated ancestry cluster, a later analysis reportedly found fewer N-insertions than the roughly 700-donor mean.

Worth noting for this clone: What it recognizes is unknown.

Trimming cost V 3 bases and J 5 bases, with 9 bases left between them. Germline V lookup: CDR1 SGDLS, CDR2 YYNGEE. This CDR3 contains 13 residues. The PCR had 60 Vbeta and 13 Jbeta primers. Method: immunoSEQ multiplex PCR; TCRdb's copy keeps in-frame clones and lacks some. The sample lists around 67,000 clones, around 82% occurring once. The receptor's source is a man between 18 and 29 years old in good health and CMV-seropositive. Sequenced input: PBMCs. This chain connects TRBV9 to TRBJ1-3; tentatively, D is TRBD1 (5 bases). CDR3 in amino acids: CASSGGSRNTIYF. The DNA of the CDR3 is TGTGCCAGCAGCGGGGGCTCGAGAAACACCATATATTTT.